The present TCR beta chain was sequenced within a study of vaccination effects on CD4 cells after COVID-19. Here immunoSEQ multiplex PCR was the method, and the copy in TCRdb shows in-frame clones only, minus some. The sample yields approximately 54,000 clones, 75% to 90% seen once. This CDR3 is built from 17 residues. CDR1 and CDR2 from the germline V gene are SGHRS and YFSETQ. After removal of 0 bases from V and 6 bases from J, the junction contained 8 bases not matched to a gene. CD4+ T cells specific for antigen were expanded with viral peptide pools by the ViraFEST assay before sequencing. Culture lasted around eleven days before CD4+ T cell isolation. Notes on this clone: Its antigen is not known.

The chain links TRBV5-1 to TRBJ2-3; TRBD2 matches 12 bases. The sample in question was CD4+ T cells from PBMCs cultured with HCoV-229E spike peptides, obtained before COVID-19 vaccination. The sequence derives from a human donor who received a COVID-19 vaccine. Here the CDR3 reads CASSLEASGGVFDTQYF. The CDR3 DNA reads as TGCGCCAGCAGCTTGGAAGCTAGCGGGGGGGTTTTTGATACGCAGTATTTT.